This TCR beta chain was retrieved from a study of T cell changes during pregnancy in multiple sclerosis. This table comes from immunoSEQ multiplex PCR, and its TCRdb copy is limited to in-frame clones, with some not included. The sample shows fewer than 150,000 clones, 95% to 98% of them seen only once. This CDR3 region has 16 residues. Trimming removed 7 bases from V and 2 bases from J; junction bases left unmatched: 9. Germline V gene sequence: CDR1 MDHEN, CDR2 SYDVKM. Sequences were derived from peripheral blood, sampled after pregnancy. This rearrangement joins TRBV28 to TRBJ2-4; 9 bases are shared with TRBD2. The source is a female donor with multiple sclerosis, enrolled in a pregnancy study. The CDR3 sequence is CASKEAGGVTKNIQYF. The CDR3 nucleotides are TGTGCCAGCAAGGAAGCGGGAGGCGTGACCAAAAACATTCAGTACTTC.